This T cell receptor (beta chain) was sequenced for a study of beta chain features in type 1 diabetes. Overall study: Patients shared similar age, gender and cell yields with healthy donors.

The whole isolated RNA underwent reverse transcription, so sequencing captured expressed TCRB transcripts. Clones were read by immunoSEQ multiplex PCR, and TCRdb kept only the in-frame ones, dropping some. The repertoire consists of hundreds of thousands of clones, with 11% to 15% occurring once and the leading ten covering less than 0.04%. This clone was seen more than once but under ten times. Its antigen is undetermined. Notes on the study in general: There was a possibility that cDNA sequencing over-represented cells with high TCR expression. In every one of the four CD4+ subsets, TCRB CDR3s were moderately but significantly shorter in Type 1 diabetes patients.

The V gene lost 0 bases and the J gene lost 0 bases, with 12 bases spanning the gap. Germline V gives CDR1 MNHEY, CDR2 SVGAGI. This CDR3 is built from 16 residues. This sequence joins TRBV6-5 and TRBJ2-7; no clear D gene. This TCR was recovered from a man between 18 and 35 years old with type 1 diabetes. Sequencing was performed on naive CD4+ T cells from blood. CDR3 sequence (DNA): TGTGCCAGCAGTTACTCGATTTCGCGTGCCTCCTACGAGCAGTACTTC. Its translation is CASSYSISRASYEQYF.